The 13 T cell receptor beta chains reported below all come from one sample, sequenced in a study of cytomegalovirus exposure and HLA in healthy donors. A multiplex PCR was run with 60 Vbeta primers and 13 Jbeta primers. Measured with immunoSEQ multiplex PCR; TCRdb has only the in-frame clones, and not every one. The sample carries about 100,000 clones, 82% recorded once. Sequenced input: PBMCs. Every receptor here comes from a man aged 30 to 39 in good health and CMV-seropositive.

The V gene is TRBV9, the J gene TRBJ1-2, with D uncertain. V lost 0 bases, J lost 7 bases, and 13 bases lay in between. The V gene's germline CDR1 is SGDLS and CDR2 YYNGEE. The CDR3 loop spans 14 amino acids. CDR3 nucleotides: TGTGCCAGCAGCGTAGAATCGGGGTTCGGTGGCTACACCTTC. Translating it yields CASSVESGFGGYTF.

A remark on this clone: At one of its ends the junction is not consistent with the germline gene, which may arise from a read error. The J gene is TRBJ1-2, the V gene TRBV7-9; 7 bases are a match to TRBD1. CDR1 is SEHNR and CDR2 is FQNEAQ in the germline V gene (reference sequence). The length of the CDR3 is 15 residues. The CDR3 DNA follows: TGTTCCAGCAGCTTAGGGCAGGGGGATCGCTATGGCTACACCTTC. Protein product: CSSSLGQGDRYGYTF.

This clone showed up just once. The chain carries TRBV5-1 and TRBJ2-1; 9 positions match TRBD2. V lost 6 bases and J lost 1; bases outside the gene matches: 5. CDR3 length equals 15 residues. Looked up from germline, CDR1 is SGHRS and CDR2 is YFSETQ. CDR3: CASTSTSGSYNEQFF. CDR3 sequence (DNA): TGCGCCAGCACATCGACTAGCGGATCCTACAATGAGCAGTTCTTC.

In DNA, the CDR3 is TGTGCCAGCTCGCGGAGGGCGGCAGCTGAAGCTTTCTTT. Its translation is CASSRRAAAEAFF. V gene TRBV2 combines with J gene TRBJ1-1; D is undetermined. V dropped 8 bases and J dropped 6 bases, with 16 bases sitting between them. Germline CDR1 reads SNHLY; CDR2 reads FYNNEI. The CDR3 is 13 amino acids. Filled out from reference TRBV2 and TRBJ1-1, the complete variable domain reads EPEVTQTPSHQVTQMGQEVILRCVPISNHLYFYWYRQILGQKVEFLVSFYNNEISEKSEIFDDQFSVERPDGSNFTLKIRSTKLEDSAMYFCASSRRAAAEAFFGQGTRLTVV.

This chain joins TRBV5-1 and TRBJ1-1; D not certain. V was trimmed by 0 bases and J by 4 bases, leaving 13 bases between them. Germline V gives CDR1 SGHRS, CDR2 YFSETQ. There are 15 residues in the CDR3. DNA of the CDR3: TGCGCCAGCAGCTTGGCCACACGGGGTAGCACTGAAGCTTTCTTT. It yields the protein CASSLATRGSTEAFF.

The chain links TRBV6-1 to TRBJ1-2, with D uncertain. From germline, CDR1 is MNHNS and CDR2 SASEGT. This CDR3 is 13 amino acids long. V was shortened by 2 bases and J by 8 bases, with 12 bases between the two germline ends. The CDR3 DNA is TGTGCCAGCAGTGAACCCCCGAGAGAAGGCTACACCTTC. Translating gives CASSEPPREGYTF.

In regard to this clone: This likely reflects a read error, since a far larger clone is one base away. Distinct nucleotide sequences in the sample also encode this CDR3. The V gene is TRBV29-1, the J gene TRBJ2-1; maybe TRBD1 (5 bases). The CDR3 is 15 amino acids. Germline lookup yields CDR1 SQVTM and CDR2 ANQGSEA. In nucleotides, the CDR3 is TGCAGCGTTGATTGTCGTACCCCCAAGGGGAATGAGCAATTCTTC. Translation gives CSVDCRTPKGNEQFF.

The CDR3 coding sequence is TGTGCCAGTAGTACCCCCCGGGAGAACACAGATACGCAGTATTTT. It encodes CASSTPRENTDTQYF. The chain couples TRBV19 to TRBJ2-3; tentatively, D is TRBD2 (6 bases). Trimming pared 4 bases from V and 2 bases from J, leaving 13 bases between. The CDR3 runs to 15 residues. Germline V gives CDR1 LNHDA, CDR2 SQIVND (reference sequence).

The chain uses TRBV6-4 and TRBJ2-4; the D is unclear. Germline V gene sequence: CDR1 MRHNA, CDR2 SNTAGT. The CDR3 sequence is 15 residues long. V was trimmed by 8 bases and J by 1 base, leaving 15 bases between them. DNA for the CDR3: TGTGCCAGCCGCACACCCCATCGCGCCAAAAACATTCAGTACTTC. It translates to CASRTPHRAKNIQYF.

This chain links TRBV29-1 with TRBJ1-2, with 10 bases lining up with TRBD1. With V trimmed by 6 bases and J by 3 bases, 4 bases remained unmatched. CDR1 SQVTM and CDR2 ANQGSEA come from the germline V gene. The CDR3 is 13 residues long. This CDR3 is CSVGTGADYGYTF. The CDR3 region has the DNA TGCAGCGTCGGGACAGGGGCGGACTATGGCTACACCTTC.

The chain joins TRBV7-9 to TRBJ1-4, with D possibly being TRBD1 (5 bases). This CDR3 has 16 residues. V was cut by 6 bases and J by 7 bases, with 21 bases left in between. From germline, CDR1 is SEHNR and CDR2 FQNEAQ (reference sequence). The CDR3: CASRLGVSQGTEKLFF. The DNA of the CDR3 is TGTGCCAGCAGGCTCGGAGTATCCCAGGGAACTGAAAAACTGTTTTTT.

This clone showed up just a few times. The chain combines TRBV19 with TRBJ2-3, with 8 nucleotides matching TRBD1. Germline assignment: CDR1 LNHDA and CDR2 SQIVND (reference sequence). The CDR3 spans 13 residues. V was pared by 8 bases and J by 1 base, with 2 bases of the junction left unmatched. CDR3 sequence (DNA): TGTGCCAGTTCGGACAGGGGCACAGATACGCAGTATTTT. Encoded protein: CASSDRGTDTQYF.

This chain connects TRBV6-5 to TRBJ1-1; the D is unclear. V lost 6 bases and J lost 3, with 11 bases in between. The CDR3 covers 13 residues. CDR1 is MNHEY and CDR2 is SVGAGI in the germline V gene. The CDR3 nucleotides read TGTGCCAGCAGGCGGCGGGGAGACACTGAAGCTTTCTTT. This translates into CASRRRGDTEAFF.